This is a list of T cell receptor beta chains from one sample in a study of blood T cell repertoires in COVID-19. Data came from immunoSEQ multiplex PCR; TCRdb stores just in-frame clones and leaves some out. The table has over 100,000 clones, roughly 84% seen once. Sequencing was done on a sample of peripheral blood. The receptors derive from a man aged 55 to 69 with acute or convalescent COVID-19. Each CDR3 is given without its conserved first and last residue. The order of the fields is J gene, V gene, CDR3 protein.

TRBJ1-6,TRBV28,ASSYLRGVGSPLH
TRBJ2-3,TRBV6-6,ASSQTGGTDTQY
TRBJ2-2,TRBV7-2,ASSFGATGELF
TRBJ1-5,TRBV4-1,ASATPRGQSVFNQPQH
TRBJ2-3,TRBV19,ASSIGAGGLRARSRTQY
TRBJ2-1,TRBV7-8,ASSSSLSSYNEQF
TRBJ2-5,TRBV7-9,ASSLETQTQY
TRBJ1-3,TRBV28,ASSLRTGGNTIY
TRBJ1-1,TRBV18,ASSLKQGQGGMSTEAF
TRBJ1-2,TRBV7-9,ASSSLTGGTVYGYT
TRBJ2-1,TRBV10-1,ASSLGLAGGGSYNEQF
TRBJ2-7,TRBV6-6,ASSPQSARGEQY
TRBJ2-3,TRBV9,ASSVGGGVGTDTQY
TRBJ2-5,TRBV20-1,SASPGLAGGLAETQY